This T cell receptor (beta chain) was sequenced during a study of shared clonotypes between healthy human individuals. TCRdb keeps only in-frame clones here, not all; method: immunoSEQ multiplex PCR. The sample holds hundreds of thousands of clones, 60% to 80% seen once. The table lists this clone with many counts. The sample has other DNA sequences that encode this CDR3 too. The junction had 10 bases not matched to a gene; V was cut back by 6 bases and J by 6 bases. CDR1 is SNHLY and CDR2 is FYNNEI in the germline V gene. CDR3 length equals 15 residues. The material sequenced was PBMCs. The chain links TRBV2 to TRBJ1-2, with 10 positions matching TRBD1. The sequence was obtained from a woman aged 40 to 50 in good health. Some clones in this sample may be carry-over from other donors' samples. CDR3 sequence: CASRRDRGSADGYTF. The CDR3, as DNA: TGTGCCAGCAGGCGGGACAGGGGCTCAGCTGATGGCTACACCTTC.